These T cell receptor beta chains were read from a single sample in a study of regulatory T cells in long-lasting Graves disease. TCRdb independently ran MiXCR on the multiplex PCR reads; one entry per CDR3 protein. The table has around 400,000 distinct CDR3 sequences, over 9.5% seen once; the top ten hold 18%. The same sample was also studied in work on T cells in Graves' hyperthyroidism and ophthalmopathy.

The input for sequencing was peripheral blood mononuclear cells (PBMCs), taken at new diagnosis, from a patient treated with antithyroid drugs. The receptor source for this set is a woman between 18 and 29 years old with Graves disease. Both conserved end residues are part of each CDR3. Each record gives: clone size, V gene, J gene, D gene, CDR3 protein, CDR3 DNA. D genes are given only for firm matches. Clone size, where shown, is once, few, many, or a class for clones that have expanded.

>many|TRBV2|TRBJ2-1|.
CASSEVQGRNNEQFF
TGTGCCAGCAGTGAGGTACAGGGGAGGAACAATGAGCAGTTCTTC
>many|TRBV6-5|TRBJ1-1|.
CASSYTGSYNTEAFF
TGTGCCAGCAGTTACACCGGGTCCTACAACACTGAAGCTTTCTTT
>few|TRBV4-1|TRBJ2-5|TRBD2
CASSQRTSGRSETQYF
TGCGCCAGCAGCCAACGGACTAGCGGGAGGTCAGAGACCCAGTACTTC
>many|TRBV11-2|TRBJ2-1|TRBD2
CASSLEGGSSYNEQFF
TGTGCCAGCAGCTTAGAGGGCGGGAGCTCCTACAATGAGCAGTTCTTC
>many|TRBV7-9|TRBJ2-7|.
CASSSTDYEQYF
TGTGCCAGCAGCTCAACAGACTACGAGCAGTACTTC
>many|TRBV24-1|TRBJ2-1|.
CATLREEIGDFYNEQFF
TGTGCCACCCTGCGCGAGGAGATTGGGGATTTCTACAATGAGCAGTTCTTC
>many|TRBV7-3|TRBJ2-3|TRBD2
CASSQGLAGDTDTQYF
TGTGCCAGCAGCCAGGGACTAGCGGGGGACACAGATACGCAGTATTTT
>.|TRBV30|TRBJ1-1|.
CAWSPFGGPEAFF
TGTGCCTGGAGTCCATTTGGGGGGCCTGAAGCTTTCTTT
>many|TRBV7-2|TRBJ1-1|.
CASSLGQGNEAFF
TGTGCCAGCAGCCTCGGGCAGGGCAATGAAGCTTTCTTT
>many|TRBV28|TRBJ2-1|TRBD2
CASRVGTGGPSGNEQFF
TGTGCCAGCAGGGTTGGGACGGGAGGACCGTCGGGCAATGAGCAGTTCTTC
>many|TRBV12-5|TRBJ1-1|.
CASGLTGDTEAFF
TGTGCTAGTGGTTTGACAGGCGACACTGAAGCTTTCTTT
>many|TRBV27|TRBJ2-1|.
CASSRYSSYNEQFF
TGTGCCAGCAGTCGCTACAGCTCCTACAATGAGCAGTTCTTC
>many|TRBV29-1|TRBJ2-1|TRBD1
CSAEGGEFNEQFF
TGCAGCGCGGAAGGGGGCGAATTTAATGAGCAGTTCTTC
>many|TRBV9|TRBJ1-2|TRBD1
CASSVDLDRVNGYTF
TGTGCCAGCAGCGTAGACCTGGACAGGGTAAATGGCTACACCTTC
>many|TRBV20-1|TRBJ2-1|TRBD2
CSARLAGGPTSYNEQFF
TGCAGTGCTAGGCTAGCGGGGGGCCCGACCTCCTACAATGAGCAGTTCTTC
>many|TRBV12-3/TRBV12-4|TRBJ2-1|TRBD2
CASSPFGRGGHNEQFF
TGTGCCAGCAGTCCTTTTGGCCGGGGGGGGCATAATGAGCAGTTCTTC
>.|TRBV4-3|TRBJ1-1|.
CASSQEGQTFMNTEAFF
TGCGCCAGCAGCCAAGAAGGGCAGACGTTCATGAACACTGAAGCTTTCTTT
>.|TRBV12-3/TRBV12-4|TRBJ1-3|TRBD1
CATGGTGNTIYF
TGTGCCACAGGGGGGACCGGAAACACCATATATTTT
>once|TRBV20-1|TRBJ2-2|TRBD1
CSAWDRTTGELFF
TGCAGTGCTTGGGACAGGACCACCGGGGAGCTGTTTTTT
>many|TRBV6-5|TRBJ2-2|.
CASSWASNTGELFF
TGTGCCAGCAGTTGGGCATCGAACACCGGGGAGCTGTTTTTT
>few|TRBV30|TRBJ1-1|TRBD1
CAWTIQEDRVNTEAFF
TGTGCCTGGACTATACAGGAGGACAGGGTGAACACTGAAGCTTTCTTT
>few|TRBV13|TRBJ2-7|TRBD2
CASSLGLAGGPTYEQYF
TGTGCCAGCAGCTTAGGGCTGGCGGGAGGGCCTACGTACGAGCAGTACTTC
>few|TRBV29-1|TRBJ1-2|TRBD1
CSVRTGPNYGYTF
TGCAGCGTGCGGACAGGGCCTAACTATGGCTACACCTTC
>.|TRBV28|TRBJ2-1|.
CASNGADSYNEQFF
TGTGCCAGCAACGGGGCAGATTCCTACAATGAGCAGTTCTTC
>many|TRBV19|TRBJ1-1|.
CASSATGWTEAFF
TGTGCCAGTAGTGCAACAGGGTGGACTGAAGCTTTCTTT
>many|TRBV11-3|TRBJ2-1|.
CASSPLNSPHEQFF
TGTGCCAGCAGCCCGCTCAACAGTCCCCATGAGCAGTTCTTC
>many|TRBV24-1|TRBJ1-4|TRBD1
CATSDQIRGPGEKLFF
TGTGCCACCAGTGATCAAATCAGGGGGCCTGGGGAAAAACTGTTTTTT
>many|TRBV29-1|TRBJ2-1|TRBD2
CSVVRASGSKGQFF
TGCAGCGTTGTGAGGGCTAGCGGGTCTAAGGGGCAGTTCTTC